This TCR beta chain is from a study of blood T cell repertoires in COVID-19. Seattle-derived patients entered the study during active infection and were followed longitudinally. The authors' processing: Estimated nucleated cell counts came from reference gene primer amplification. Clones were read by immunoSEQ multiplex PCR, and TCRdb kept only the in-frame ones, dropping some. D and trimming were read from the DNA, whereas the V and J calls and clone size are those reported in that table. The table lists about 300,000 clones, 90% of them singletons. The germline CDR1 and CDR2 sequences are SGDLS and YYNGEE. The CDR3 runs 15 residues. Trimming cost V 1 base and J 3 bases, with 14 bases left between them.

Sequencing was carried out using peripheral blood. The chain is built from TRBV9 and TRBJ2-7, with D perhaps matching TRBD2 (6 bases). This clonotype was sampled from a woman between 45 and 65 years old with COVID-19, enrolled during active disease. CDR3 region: CASSVTGTDYYEQYF. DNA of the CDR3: TGTGCCAGCAGCGTAACCGGGACTGACTACTACGAGCAGTACTTC.